This TCR beta chain was sequenced in a study of beta chain features in type 1 diabetes (dated by TCRdb to the late 2010s). Describing the broader study: Mean age, gender distribution, total cell number and subset yield did not differ between patients and healthy donors. Naive and central memory subsets were obtained from all 30 or so donors, but regulatory and stem cell-like memory subsets were isolated from only 8 patients and roughly 8 healthy donors. The study compared TCRB repertoires of sorted circulating CD4+ T cell subsets between recently diagnosed type 1 diabetes patients and matched healthy donors. A total of 100 million to 110 million sorted cells were examined across all samples, and a strong correlation was observed between cell number per subset and RNA yield. Study-level results and caveats: PCR may preferentially amplify shorter templates, but because patient and control samples were amplified and corrected together, any resulting skew would affect both groups equally. In all four CD4+ subsets, TCRB CDR3 length was moderately but significantly shorter in type 1 diabetes patients. At VDJ recombination sites, type 1 diabetes patients had fewer insertions and more deleted nucleotides, which implies abnormalities in thymic rearrangement. Sequencing cDNA rather than genomic DNA could over-represent highly expressing activated cells, although activation and CD3 levels did not differ between groups. Naive, central memory and regulatory TCRB repertoires appeared to be more similar among patients than among healthy donors. Only small numbers of individuals were included in the HLA sub-analyses, which left unresolved whether HLA type had any influence on TCRB rearrangement.

The entire amount of isolated RNA was reverse transcribed using the High Capacity cDNA Reverse Transcription Kit, so the sequenced TCRB transcripts were expressed ones. Deep immunoSEQ sequencing was applied to naive, central memory and regulatory T cell samples, giving an average of about 3.57 million total reads per sample. Sorted cells were lysed in RLT buffer, and RNA was extracted using DNase-treated RNeasy Micro or Mini kits according to cell number. To prevent cross-contamination, every cell subset was processed on its own, while patient and healthy donor samples were processed together. TCRB sequences were amplified from cDNA with the immunoSEQ multiplex PCR, producing 87-bp fragments spanning the CDR3 region. Sequencing of the amplicons was done on the Illumina HiSeq platform. For the original study's pipeline: PCR bias was computationally corrected using synthetic template baselines, reads within Hamming distance 2 were collapsed, and singletons that could not be merged were discarded. Reads were aligned against IMGT to assign V, D and J genes, CDR3 length and insertions or deletions at six rearrangement sites. Within each subset, clonotype counts were normalized to the number of sorted cells before true diversity and Gini coefficients were calculated with the tcR R package. Repertoire sharing was quantified using the overlap coefficient calculated on TCRB nucleotide sequences. TCRdb's version of the immuneACCESS table is confined to in-frame rearrangements and falls short of the full clone set. An unresolved V gene accounts for under half of the shortfall where checked; the remainder is of unknown origin. For V, J and clone size, that table is used; D and trimming come from the DNA. The sample records more than 150,000 clones, approximately 9% of which are singletons. Approximately 2.3% of the sample is held by the ten biggest clonotypes.

Details on this clone: No antigen is known for it. Qualities for individual bases were not recorded, and no much larger clone is one base off.

Each donor gave one peripheral blood draw, averaging about 120 mL, which was collected into heparinised tubes. Using a panel that included CD45RO, CCR7, CD25, CD127, CD95 and CD27, naive, central memory, regulatory and stem cell-like memory CD4+ T cells were sorted on a BD FACSAria II. Every sorted population had a purity above 95%. PBMCs were separated immediately by Lymphoprep density gradient centrifugation and were stained directly, without being cultured. Samples were stained and sorted in pairs, with one healthy donor and one patient per experiment, so that batch effects were minimized. CDR1 and CDR2 (SGHRS, YFSETQ) derive from the germline V gene. After removal of 3 bases from V and 5 bases from J, the junction retains 5 bases not matched to a gene. The CDR3, from cysteine to phenylalanine, totals 14 residues. Left in the record is the CDR3 DNA by itself, 42 bases read in frame from the first base.

The sequence derives from a woman aged 18 to 35 in good health. The chain was built from TRBV5-1 and TRBJ1-1, with TRBD1 identical over 9 junction bases. The sample comprised central memory CD4+ T cells from blood. The CDR3 region: CASSSGQGRTEAFF. In nucleotides, the sequence is TGCGCCAGCAGCTCGGGACAGGGTCGGACTGAAGCTTTCTTT.